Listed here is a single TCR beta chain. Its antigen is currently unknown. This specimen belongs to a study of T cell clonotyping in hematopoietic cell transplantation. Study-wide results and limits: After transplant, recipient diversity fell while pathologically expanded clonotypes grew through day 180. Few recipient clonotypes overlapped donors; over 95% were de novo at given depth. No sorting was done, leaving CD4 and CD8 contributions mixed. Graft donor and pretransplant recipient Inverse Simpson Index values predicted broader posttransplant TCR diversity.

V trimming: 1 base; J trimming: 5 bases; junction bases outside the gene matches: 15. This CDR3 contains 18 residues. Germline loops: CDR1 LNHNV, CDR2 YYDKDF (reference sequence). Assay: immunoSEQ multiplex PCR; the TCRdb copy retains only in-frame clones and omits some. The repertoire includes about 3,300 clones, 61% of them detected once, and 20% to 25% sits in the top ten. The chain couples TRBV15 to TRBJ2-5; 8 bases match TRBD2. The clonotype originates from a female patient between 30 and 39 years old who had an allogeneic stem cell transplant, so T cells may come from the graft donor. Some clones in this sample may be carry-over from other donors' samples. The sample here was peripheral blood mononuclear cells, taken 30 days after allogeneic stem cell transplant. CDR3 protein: CATSRGGQGRGAWETQYF. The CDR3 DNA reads TGTGCCACCAGCAGAGGGGGCCAGGGGCGGGGGGCCTGGGAGACCCAGTACTTC.